The 2 T cell receptor beta chains in this list originate from one sample, sequenced in a study of CD8+CD57+ T cells in acquired aplastic anemia. Genomic DNA, the template, was used for profiling of the TCR beta VDJ and CDR3. TCRdb used MiXCR to reprocess the reads, holding one entry per CDR3 protein. Of around 170,000 distinct CDR3 sequences in the sample, approximately 50% were seen once. For sequencing, patients were chosen who had shown expansion of CD8+CD57+ cells by flow cytometry. Sequencing was done on a sample of sorted CD4+, CD8+, or CD8+CD57+ T cells (not recorded which) from PBMCs. The receptors come from a human donor with aplastic anemia.

This clonotype occurred many times. The chain carries TRBV5-1 and TRBJ1-1; D is perhaps TRBD1 (6 bases). Per germline, CDR1 SGHRS and CDR2 YFSETQ. The CDR3 length is 16 residues. Trimming removed 6 bases at V and 3 bases at J, with 21 bases between. CDR3 coding DNA: TGCGCCAGCACGCACGGGGTGGCGGAGGGGGACACTGAAGCTTTCTTT. This codes for CASTHGVAEGDTEAFF. The full variable domain, rest sourced from reference TRBV5-1 and TRBJ1-1, is KAGVTQTPRYLIKTRGQQVTLSCSPISGHRSVSWYQQTPGQGLQFLFEYFSETQRNKGNFPGRFSGRQFSNSRSEMNVSTLELGDSALYLCASTHGVAEGDTEAFFGQGTRLTVV.

The rearrangement joins TRBV29-1 to TRBJ2-7; tentative D call: TRBD1 (5 bases). V lost 5 bases to trimming and J lost 7 bases, with 18 bases between them. This CDR3 has 13 residues. The germline CDR1 and CDR2 sequences are SQVTM and ANQGSEA. The CDR3 reads CSVIAAGWGEQYF. In DNA, the CDR3 is TGCAGCGTTATTGCGGCAGGGTGGGGTGAGCAGTACTTC.